A selection of T cell receptor beta chains follows, all from one sample in a study of T cell repertoires in cytomegalovirus infection. TCRdb analysed the reads with MiXCR anew, one entry per CDR3 protein. The sample holds 160,000 or so distinct CDR3 sequences; around 24% are singletons and the top ten take approximately 9.9%. The specimen was PBMCs. The receptors stem from a human donor in good health (CMV status not recorded). Some clones in this sample may be carry-over from other donors' samples. Each CDR3 is given with its conserved first and last residue.

CDR3 | V
CASSYRGGLGYTEAFF | TRBV6-5
CASSFRGSNQPQHF | TRBV12-3/TRBV12-4
CASSMLGEKLFF | TRBV7-6
CASSPGLAGPQETQYF | TRBV19
CASSQGLASNTGELFF | TRBV4-2
CASSFNNAGTGELFF | TRBV12-3/TRBV12-4
CASSSPMNEQFF | TRBV6-1
CASSSSGSTVHNEQFF | TRBV6-2/TRBV6-3
CASSLFETQYF | TRBV11-2
CASSGDPSSYNEQFF | TRBV19
CASSLAPGGENEQFF | TRBV5-1
CASSQGEPHYEQYF | TRBV3-1
CASSSGQGDYNEQFF | TRBV7-8
CASYLSGSAYGYTF | TRBV28
CASSRTETNYGYTF | TRBV11-2
CASSPLTTGGLNTGELFF | TRBV4-1
CASSLFDVAYEQYF | TRBV7-6
CASSLEPPRTGLGYTF | TRBV7-8
CASRTTGIPRETQYF | TRBV6-2/TRBV6-3
CASSLLSGGAYEQYF | TRBV28
CASSQGDPGEQYF | TRBV28
CASSLSGAFNEQFF | TRBV6-2/TRBV6-3
CASSLVDGGTYEQYF | TRBV11-1
CASSEPGLAGGRHEQYF | TRBV6-1
CATSRDQGRNSGNTIYF | TRBV15
CASTPREARGNTIYF | TRBV7-3
CASSLSTGGSSGANVLTF | TRBV27
CASSLWETDTQYF | TRBV7-2
CASSPVPPTGSNSPLHF | TRBV7-8
CASSRQGRDTEAFF | TRBV6-4
CASSVLGSETQYF | TRBV9
CASSWGVRQPQHF | TRBV6-2/TRBV6-3
CASSGHSSGGGGDEQFF | TRBV5-1
CASSLNSNQPQHF | TRBV7-2
CASSFAGFGGNEQFF | TRBV11-2
CASSPRDLDTDTQYF | TRBV7-9
CASAQTGSNYGYTF | TRBV28
CATSGAEVETQYF | TRBV24-1
CASAGRAQQPQHF | TRBV19
CAIQSGQGGETQYF | TRBV10-3
CASTGEDYGYTF | TRBV4-1
CASRVNTWQPQHF | TRBV28
CASSPVGSQEQYF | TRBV5-1
CSAPRDPRYEQYF | TRBV20-1
CASWTSGQETQYF | TRBV28
CASSQDYGGLNTEAFF | TRBV4-3
CASSLDPDTSTDTQYF | TRBV5-4
CASSLGGQDNEQFF | TRBV7-8
CASSLTRSDEQYF | TRBV13
CASSANLGDTQYF | TRBV7-3